The 23 T cell receptor beta chains below were found in one sample sequenced in a study of control samples from healthy donors and cancer patients. The assay was immunoSEQ multiplex PCR, and TCRdb's table has in-frame clones only and misses some. The sample lists roughly 92,000 clones; roughly nine tenths were seen once. The sample consisted of blood. The receptor source for this set is a woman aged 55-70 years in good health.

This clone appeared a single time. V is TRBV7-9 and J is TRBJ1-6, with a possible D match to TRBD1 (6 bases). Trimming removed 5 bases from V and 0 bases from J, with 11 bases in between. The CDR3 is 16 amino acids. Germline V gene lookup returns CDR1 SEHNR and CDR2 FQNEAQ (reference sequence). In DNA, the CDR3 is TGTGCCAGCAGCGCCACAGGGAGCTCCTATAATTCACCCCTCCACTTT. This gives the protein CASSATGSSYNSPLHF.

The chain couples TRBV6-2 or TRBV6-3 to TRBJ1-2; D might be TRBD1 (6 bases). Germline V gene data show CDR1 as MNHEY and CDR2 as SVGEGT. Trimming took off 4 bases at V and 4 bases at J, with 10 bases between the two ends. The CDR3 covers 13 residues. This CDR3 reads CASSSGQTYGYTF. CDR3 sequence (DNA): TGTGCCAGCAGTTCGGGACAAACCTATGGCTACACCTTC.

The chain has TRBV5-1 and TRBJ2-5; D unclear. This CDR3 has 14 residues. Germline V lookup: CDR1 SGHRS, CDR2 YFSETQ. V shed 0 bases and J shed 2 bases, with 8 bases lying between them. CDR3 in amino acids: CASSLVADQETQYF. CDR3 nucleotides: TGCGCCAGCAGCTTGGTGGCCGATCAAGAGACCCAGTACTTC.

The V and J genes are TRBV7-2 and TRBJ2-3; D possibly matches TRBD1 or TRBD2 (5 bases each). Per germline, CDR1 SGHTA and CDR2 FQGNSA. V was shortened by 2 bases and J by 0 bases, with 9 bases between the two germline ends. The CDR3 loop spans 15 amino acids. DNA for the CDR3: TGTGCCAGCAGCTTACAGGGACCTAGCACAGATACGCAGTATTTT. Translation gives CASSLQGPSTDTQYF.

V gene TRBV9 combines with J gene TRBJ1-4; 8 bases line up with TRBD1. Germline values: CDR1 SGDLS, CDR2 YYNGEE. The CDR3 is 15 amino acids. The trim removed 4 bases at V and 5 bases at J, leaving 7 bases unmatched. The DNA for the CDR3 is TGTGCCAGCAGCCTCGGACAGGGCTACAATGAAAAACTGTTTTTT. Protein sequence: CASSLGQGYNEKLFF.

The chain couples TRBV18 to TRBJ1-2; no reliable D call. This CDR3 has 15 residues. Per the germline V gene, CDR1 is KGHSH and CDR2 is LQKENI. The V gene lost 6 bases and the J gene lost 6 bases, with 20 bases spanning the gap. CDR3 coding DNA: TGTGCCAGCTCCCTGGCACCGAGACGGTGGGATGGCTACACCTTC. This codes for CASSLAPRRWDGYTF.

The CDR3 sequence: CASSLVGGRAYNEQFF. The DNA of the CDR3 is TGTGCCAGCAGCTTAGTAGGCGGGAGGGCCTACAATGAGCAGTTCTTC. V is TRBV7-9 and J is TRBJ2-1, with 9 bases identical to TRBD2. V lost 1 base to trimming and J lost 2 bases; unmatched junction nucleotides: 3. Germline CDR1 and CDR2: SEHNR and FQNEAQ (reference sequence). CDR3 length: 16 amino acids.

This chain links TRBV7-6 with TRBJ2-3, with 7 nucleotides matching TRBD1. Germline V gene sequence: CDR1 SGHVS, CDR2 FNYEAQ. V shed 5 bases and J 4 bases; nucleotides not matched to a gene: 9. The CDR3 runs to 15 residues. The CDR3 here is CASSPGTVSPDTQYF. The DNA of the CDR3 is TGTGCCAGCAGCCCAGGGACAGTCAGCCCAGATACGCAGTATTTT.

The CDR3 DNA reads as TGTGCCAGCAGCCAAGGGGGACTAGATCCGGTGGGGCAGTACTTC. Its protein is CASSQGGLDPVGQYF. V and J are TRBV4-2 and TRBJ2-7; 8 nucleotides agree with TRBD2. The CDR3 totals 15 residues. The junction had 11 bases not matched to a gene; V was cut back by 1 base and J by 9 bases. Germline V gene sequence: CDR1 LGHNA, CDR2 YNFKEQ.

The chain combines TRBV5-8 with TRBJ1-4, with 7 bases lining up with TRBD1. The trim removed 7 bases at V and 8 bases at J, leaving 8 bases unmatched. The V gene's germline CDR1 is SGHTS and CDR2 YDEGEE. The CDR3 is 13 residues long. This CDR3 is CASQRQGGEKLFF. The CDR3 DNA reads TGTGCCAGCCAAAGACAGGGAGGAGAAAAACTGTTTTTT.

The rearrangement links TRBV6-6 to TRBJ1-5; weak D call: TRBD1 (5 bases). Trimming cost V 2 bases and J 4 bases, with 12 bases left between them. Germline V CDR1 and CDR2: MNHNY, SVGAGI (reference sequence). The CDR3 spans 15 residues. The CDR3 reads CASSYGGDGNQPQHF. CDR3 DNA: TGTGCCAGCAGTTACGGAGGGGACGGGAATCAGCCCCAGCATTTT.

This chain connects TRBV11-2 to TRBJ2-1; D gene ambiguous. The CDR3 totals 12 residues. V lost 0 bases and J lost 7, with 4 bases in between. The germline gives CDR1 SGHAT, CDR2 FQNNGV. CDR3 nucleotide sequence: TGTGCCAGCAGCTTAGAGGGTAATGAGCAGTTCTTC. Translating it yields CASSLEGNEQFF.

The rearrangement uses TRBV7-6 and TRBJ2-7; D remains unclear. Germline V gives CDR1 SGHVS, CDR2 FNYEAQ. The ends were cut back, 5 bases at V and 7 bases at J, with 21 bases in the middle. The CDR3 spans 15 residues. The DNA for the CDR3 is TGTGCCAGCAGCCCCCGTATTCCCGGCACCTCTGAGCAGTACTTC. As protein: CASSPRIPGTSEQYF.

V usage is TRBV7-9 and J usage is TRBJ1-3, with TRBD1 as a possible D gene (5 bases). The CDR3 totals 16 residues. Trimming took off 0 bases at V and 4 bases at J, with 13 bases between the two ends. Germline-derived CDR1 and CDR2 are SEHNR and FQNEAQ (reference sequence). The CDR3 is CASSLALHRTGNTIYF. The DNA of the CDR3 is TGTGCCAGCAGCTTAGCCCTGCACAGGACCGGAAACACCATATATTTT. The full variable domain, in which reference TRBV7-9 and TRBJ1-3 provide the parts outside the CDR3, is DTGVSQNPRHKITKRGQNVTFRCDPISEHNRLYWYRQTLGQGPEFLTYFQNEAQLEKSRLLSDRFSAERPKGSFSTLEIQRTEQGDSAMYLCASSLALHRTGNTIYFGEGSWLTVV.

The genes are TRBV18 and TRBJ2-5; D unclear. Germline values: CDR1 KGHSH, CDR2 LQKENI. The V end was cut by 5 bases, the J end by 2 bases, with 12 bases between. This CDR3 region has 14 residues. CDR3 loop: CASSADGRQETQYF. The CDR3 nucleotides read TGTGCCAGCTCAGCCGACGGCAGACAAGAGACCCAGTACTTC.

The sample holds a few counts of this clone. The J gene is TRBJ2-1, the V gene TRBV30; D call uncertain. The CDR3 totals 11 residues. CDR1 GTSNPN and CDR2 SVGIG come from the germline V gene (reference sequence). The ends were cut back, 0 bases at V and 8 bases at J, with 5 bases in the middle. The CDR3 coding sequence is TGTGCCTGGAGTGTAAGTGATGAGCAGTTCTTC. As protein: CAWSVSDEQFF.

The V call is TRBV7-9, the J call TRBJ1-1, with D perhaps matching TRBD1 (6 bases). V lost 5 bases and J lost 0, with 13 bases in between. Germline-derived CDR1 and CDR2 are SEHNR and FQNEAQ (reference sequence). The CDR3 loop spans 15 amino acids. CDR3 region: CASSPRTALNTEAFF. For the CDR3, the DNA is TGTGCCAGCAGCCCCCGGACAGCGTTGAACACTGAAGCTTTCTTT.

The CDR3 coding sequence is TGCGCCAGCAGCACAGGGACAGGCCTTGAACTAGGTACGCAGTATTTT. Translating gives CASSTGTGLELGTQYF. The V gene is TRBV5-1, the J gene TRBJ2-3; the match to TRBD1 covers 8 bases. Germline CDR1 and CDR2: SGHRS and YFSETQ. With 4 bases clipped from V and 8 bases from J, the junction kept 15 bases outside the gene matches. CDR3 length equals 16 residues.

V gene TRBV11-3 combines with J gene TRBJ2-7, with TRBD2 identical over 7 bases. CDR3 length: 15 amino acids. From germline, CDR1 is SGHNT and CDR2 YENEEA. The junction had 5 bases not matched to a gene; V was cut back by 3 bases and J by 0 bases. CDR3 loop: CASSFGRGNSYEQYF. The CDR3 bases are TGTGCCAGCAGCTTTGGGCGGGGGAACTCCTACGAGCAGTACTTC.

The genes are TRBV28 and TRBJ2-7, with no clear D. V was shortened by 1 base and J by 2 bases, with 3 bases between the two germline ends. The CDR3 runs to 12 residues. Germline V CDR1 and CDR2: MDHEN, SYDVKM. This CDR3 reads CASSLSAYEQYF. Here the CDR3 DNA reads TGTGCCAGCAGTTTATCAGCCTACGAGCAGTACTTC.

To note about this clone: Within the sample, other DNA sequences also encode this same CDR3. V and J are TRBV6-5 and TRBJ1-1; TRBD1 matches at 10 bases. Trimming removed 5 bases from V and 4 bases from J; junction bases left unmatched: 7. The CDR3 consists of 15 residues. Germline CDR1 MNHEY, CDR2 SVGAGI. The CDR3 nucleotides read TGTGCCAGCAGTAGACAGGGGGCGAGTGGCACTGAAGCTTTCTTT. Residues: CASSRQGASGTEAFF.

J is TRBJ1-3 and V is TRBV12-5; D ambiguous. CDR1 is LGHNT and CDR2 is FRNRAP in the germline V gene. Trimming stripped 1 base from V and 4 bases from J, with 8 bases between. This CDR3 is built from 14 residues. In DNA form, the CDR3 reads TGTGCTAGTGGTTTGGAGGGAGGAGGAAACACCATATATTTT. Its protein product is CASGLEGGGNTIYF. The full variable domain, with the rest looked up from reference TRBV12-5 and TRBJ1-3, is DARVTQTPRHKVTEMGQEVTMRCQPILGHNTVFWYRQTMMQGLELLAYFRNRAPLDDSGMPKDRFSAEMPDATLATLKIQPSEPRDSAVYFCASGLEGGGNTIYFGEGSWLTVV.

V and J are TRBV3-1 (or the pseudogene TRBV3-2) and TRBJ1-2; D is perhaps TRBD1 (5 bases). CDR3 length: 14 amino acids. The V gene's germline CDR1 is LGHDT and CDR2 YNNKEL (reference sequence). Trimming pared 3 bases from V and 6 bases from J, leaving 14 bases between. CDR3 nucleotides: TGTGCCAGCAGCCATCTGACGGGGGAGGATGGCTACACCTTC. This codes for CASSHLTGEDGYTF.